This record looks at one TCR beta chain sequence and its context. Antigen specificity is unknown. Some clones are missing from TCRdb's copy, which holds only in-frame ones; the method was immunoSEQ multiplex PCR. This table has 150,000 to 180,000 clones, about 86% appearing once. This sample was included in a study of cytomegalovirus exposure and HLA in healthy donors. Study-wide results and caveats: Per published reports, the classifier diagnosed cytomegalovirus status with high specificity and sensitivity. Around 160 TCR beta chains were listed as cytomegalovirus-associated.

The V gene's germline CDR1 is LGHNA and CDR2 YSLEER. The CDR3 is 15 residues long. Trimming removed 0 bases from V and 7 bases from J; junction bases left unmatched: 5. The chain uses TRBV4-3 and TRBJ1-4; TRBD1 matches at 7 bases. This receptor was obtained from a man younger than 30 in good health and CMV-seropositive. Sample: PBMCs. CDR3 sequence (DNA): TGCGCCAGCAGCCAAGAGGGGCAGGGGGGTGAAAAACTGTTTTTT. Translating gives CASSQEGQGGEKLFF.